The source of this T cell receptor (beta chain) is a study of identical twins (dated by TCRdb to 2015 to 2016). Context from the whole study: To test whether fetal clonotypes persist, the study used deep sequencing on TCR alpha and beta repertoires from monozygotic twins, unrelated adults of various ages, and cord blood. To rule out contamination, replicate twin experiments were performed at different times with different library preparation protocols. Summary of the overall study and its limitations: Out-of-frame TCR alpha sequences shared between twins showed an excess of low generation-probability sequences compared with coincidental sharing between unrelated individuals. Abundant cord blood beta clonotypes had fewer insertions, young adult naive repertoires showed a similar but weaker trend, and memory repertoires showed no such trend. The excess sharing between twins in beta out-of-frame sequences was weaker because fewer shared sequences reduced the signal-to-noise ratio. Because the same donors could not be followed over many years, the conclusions relied on cross-sectional statistical analysis. Recombination models systematically underestimated out-of-frame TCR alpha sharing in monozygotic twins but agreed with sharing between unrelated individuals. Invariant T cells such as MAIT and iNKT could partly confound zero-insertion analyses, although diverse VJ usage argued against such confounding for most clonotypes.

Libraries were constructed by 5' RACE. The instrument was an Illumina HiSeq 2000. Template switching introduced a universal primer binding site; the final cDNA contained a unique molecular identifier, enabling accurate counting of TCR cDNA molecules. First-strand cDNA for TCR alpha and beta chains was synthesized from specific primers in the conserved constant-segment region. To control for contamination, every cDNA library was double barcoded, receiving both a SMART-Mk sample barcode and Illumina barcodes. Two successive PCR steps introduced TruSeq adapter sequences along with Illumina sample barcodes. The Illumina HiSeq platform was used with custom primers to sequence TCR alpha and beta cDNA libraries. In the source study's methods: Unique molecular identifiers were extracted from raw reads with MiGEC, and CDR3 positions were determined with MiXCR. For each individual, recombination models were inferred using an EM algorithm with the repgenHMM and IGoR tools. Shared clonotype analysis was performed with the tcR package in R, normalizing sharing by the product of cloneset sizes. To study raw recombination without the effects of thymic and clonal selection, out-of-frame nonproductive sequences were analyzed. TCRdb reworked the public reads: Q25 trimming with fastp, MiXCR clone assembly, productive beta chains retained. Under each unique CDR3 protein, matching rows form one entry showing the most common genes and DNA. The V and J calls here are based on TCRdb, not the publication. Counted in this sample were under 250,000 distinct CDR3 sequences; roughly 7.5% of them appeared once. Of the sample, around 1.8% falls within the top ten clones.

About this clonotype itself: The specificity of this receptor is unknown. Base qualities are not recorded, but no much larger clone differs from it by a single base.

Only healthy Caucasian donors were included. Three pairs of female monozygotic twins, all aged 18 to 29 years, were included in the twin cohort. Miltenyi CD45RO+ enrichment and human naive T-cell isolation kits were used to isolate memory (CD45RO+) and naive T cells from PBMC. The germline V gene encodes CDR1 LGHNT and CDR2 FRNRAP. The CDR3 has 14 amino acids, counting the end cysteine and phenylalanine. Only the CDR3 DNA is retained, 42 bases long and in frame from the first base. V is pruned by 6 bases and J by 2 bases, leaving 4 bases of the junction without a gene match. These data are also associated with another study on yellow fever vaccine responses in identical twins. According to the second study: The T cell response to vaccination in identical twins was reported by the authors to appear partly convergent and partly personalized. In the study, vaccine-responding T cell clones were precisely tracked in identical twins.

The receptor's source is a young woman in good health. The source material was memory (CD45RO+) T cells sorted from blood. The sample's cell subset or site label is to be understood as: CD45RO+ enriched T cells. The sequence joins TRBV12-5 to TRBJ2-3; TRBD2 agrees with 8 junctional bases. The CDR3 has the sequence CASGPGLDTDTQYF. Here is the DNA: TGTGCTAGTGGCCCGGGACTAGACACAGATACGCAGTATTTT.